This T cell receptor (beta chain) was captured in a study of post-analysis software for immune sequencing data. Study-level findings and limits: Patients had higher frequencies than controls of roughly 5 TRBV segments, including TRBV5-6, TRBV5-1 and TRBV20-1.

The TCR beta cDNA libraries contained unique molecular identifiers. A single record per CDR3 protein comes from TCRdb applying MiXCR to the PCR reads. This repertoire shows under 900,000 distinct CDR3 sequences, around 50% found once; its top ten account for approximately 4.2%. The CDR3 runs 19 residues. Germline lookup yields CDR1 DFQATT and CDR2 SNEGSKA (reference sequence). Turning to this clonotype: Antigen specificity is unknown. The junction does not match germline at one end; this may be a read error.

The TCR originated in a girl aged 5 to 17 with multiple sclerosis. The rearrangement joins TRBV20-1 to TRBJ2-4; TRBD2 matches 16 bases. Material: blood. The CDR3 DNA sequence: TGCGGTGCTAGAGGGACTAGCGGGAGGGCCGGCGTGTCCAAAAACATTCAGTATTTC. It specifies CGARGTSGRAGVSKNIQYF.